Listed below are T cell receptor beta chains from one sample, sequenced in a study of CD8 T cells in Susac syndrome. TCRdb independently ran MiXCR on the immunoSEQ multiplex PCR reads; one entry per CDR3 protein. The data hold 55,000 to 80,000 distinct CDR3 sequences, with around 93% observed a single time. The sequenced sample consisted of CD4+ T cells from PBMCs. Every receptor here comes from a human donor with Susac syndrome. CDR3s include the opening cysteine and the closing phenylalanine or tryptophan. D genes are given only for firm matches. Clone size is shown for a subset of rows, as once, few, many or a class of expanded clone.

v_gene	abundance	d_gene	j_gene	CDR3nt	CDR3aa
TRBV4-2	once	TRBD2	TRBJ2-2	TGTGCCAGCAGCCAAGTCCCGTACGGGGGGACGAACACCGGGGAGCTGTTTTTT	CASSQVPYGGTNTGELFF
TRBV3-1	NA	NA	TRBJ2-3	TGTGCCAGCAGCCAAGTTGGGACGGGGAAACAAGGTACGCAGTATTTT	CASSQVGTGKQGTQYF
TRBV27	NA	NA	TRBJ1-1	TGTGCCAGCAGTTCCTCCCCCAGGGTAAACCTAAGAAACACTGAAGCTTTCTTT	CASSSSPRVNLRNTEAFF
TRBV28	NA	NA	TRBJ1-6	TGTGCCAGCAGTTTTAAACCACCCCTCCACTTT	CASSFKPPLHF
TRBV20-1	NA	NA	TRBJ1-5	TGCAGTGCTTATGGGGGAGGGAGGAAGCAGCCCCAGCATTTT	CSAYGGGRKQPQHF
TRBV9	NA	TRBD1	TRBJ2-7	TGTGCCAGCAGCGTAGATGCAGGGGGCCCCTACGAGCAGTACTTC	CASSVDAGGPYEQYF
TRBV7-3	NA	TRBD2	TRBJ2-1	TGTGCCAGCAGCAAAACTAGCGGGGGCCCGGGGAATGAGCAGTTCTTC	CASSKTSGGPGNEQFF
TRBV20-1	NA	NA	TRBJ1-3	TGCAGTGCTAGAGATCAAATAGGTCTCTCTGGAAACACCATATATTTT	CSARDQIGLSGNTIYF
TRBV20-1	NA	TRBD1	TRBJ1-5	TGCAGTGCTAGAAAACCAGGACCGGGACAGGGGGCTCAGCCCCAGCATTTT	CSARKPGPGQGAQPQHF
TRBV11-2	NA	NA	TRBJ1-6	TGTGCCAGCAGCTCCCCAAGGGGCTCATCACCCCTCCACTTT	CASSSPRGSSPLHF
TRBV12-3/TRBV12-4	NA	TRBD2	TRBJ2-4	TGTGCCAGCACCCCGGCGGGGGTGGCCAAAAACATTCAGTACTTC	CASTPAGVAKNIQYF
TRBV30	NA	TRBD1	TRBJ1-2	TGTGCCTGGACCTCGACAGGGGACAACTATGGCTACACCTTC	CAWTSTGDNYGYTF
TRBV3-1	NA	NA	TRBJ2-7	TGTGCCAGCAGCCAAGACCGCCTAGCCCTCTACGAGCAGTACTTC	CASSQDRLALYEQYF
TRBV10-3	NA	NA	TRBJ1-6	TGTGCCATCAGTGAGTATGGAGGGGGAGCTTCACCCCTCCACTTT	CAISEYGGGASPLHF
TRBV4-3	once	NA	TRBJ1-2	TGCGCCAGCAGCCAAGATCGGAGGGGGGATGGCTACACCTTC	CASSQDRRGDGYTF
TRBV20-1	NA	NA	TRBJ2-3	TGCAGTGCCCAGGGACTTAGCACAGATACGCAGTATTTT	CSAQGLSTDTQYF
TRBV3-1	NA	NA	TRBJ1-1	TGTGCCAGCAGCCAACAGGGCTTCACTGAAGCTTTCTTT	CASSQQGFTEAFF
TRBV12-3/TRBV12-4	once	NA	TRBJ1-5	TGTGCCAGCAGGCTTACTCAGGGGCGCGGTAACAATCAGCCCCAGCATTTT	CASRLTQGRGNNQPQHF
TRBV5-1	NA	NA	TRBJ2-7	TGCGCCAGCAGCTTAGGGCTGGACAACCTCTACGAGCAGTACTTC	CASSLGLDNLYEQYF
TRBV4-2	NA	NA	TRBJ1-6	TGTGCCAGCAGCCCGCAAGATAGCCAGGTTAATTCACCCCTCCACTTT	CASSPQDSQVNSPLHF
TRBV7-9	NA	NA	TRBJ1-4	TGTGCCAGCAGCTCCTTTAAAGCAGGGGACGGAAAACTGTTTTTT	CASSSFKAGDGKLFF
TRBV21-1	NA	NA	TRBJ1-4	TGTGCCAGCGGGAGGGGATTGGATGAAAAACTGTTTTTT	CASGRGLDEKLFF
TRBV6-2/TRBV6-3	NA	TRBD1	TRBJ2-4	TGTGCCAGCAGCCACCGGGGACAGGGGGCTAACATTCAGTACTTC	CASSHRGQGANIQYF
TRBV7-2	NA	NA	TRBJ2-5	TGTGCCAGCAGCTTAACTAGCACAGGGATACAAGAGACCCAGTACTTC	CASSLTSTGIQETQYF
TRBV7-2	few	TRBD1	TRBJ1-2	TGTGCCAGCAGCTTAGGGGACAGGTATTCCGTTGGCTACACCTTC	CASSLGDRYSVGYTF
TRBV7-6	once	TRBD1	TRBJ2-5	TGTGCCAGCAGCTTAGCGCGTAAGGGGGCTCTCCAAGAGACCCAGTACTTC	CASSLARKGALQETQYF
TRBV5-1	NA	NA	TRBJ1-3	TGCGCCAGCAGCTTGGGTACTGGGGGATCTGGAAACACCATATATTTT	CASSLGTGGSGNTIYF
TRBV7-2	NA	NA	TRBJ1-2	TGTGCCAGCAGCTTCGGGAGTAACTATGGCTACACCTTC	CASSFGSNYGYTF
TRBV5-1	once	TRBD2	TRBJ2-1	TGCGCCAGCAGCCCGGGGACTAGCGGGGGGTTCAATGAGCAGTTCTTC	CASSPGTSGGFNEQFF
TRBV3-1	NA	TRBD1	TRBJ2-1	TGTGCCAGCAGGGACCGACAGGGGAGAGATGAGCAGTTCTTC	CASRDRQGRDEQFF
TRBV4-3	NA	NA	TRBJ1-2	TGCGCCAGCAGCCAAGTTACGGGGGATACCTATGGCTACACCTTC	CASSQVTGDTYGYTF
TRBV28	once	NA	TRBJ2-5	TGTGCCAGCAGTTCCAACCAAGAGACCCAGTACTTC	CASSSNQETQYF
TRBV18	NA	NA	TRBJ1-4	TGTGCCAGCTCACCAACAGGACGTAATGAAAAACTGTTTTTT	CASSPTGRNEKLFF
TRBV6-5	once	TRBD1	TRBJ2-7	TGTGCCAGCAGTTATGGGACAGGGTTTTCCGAGCAGTACTTC	CASSYGTGFSEQYF
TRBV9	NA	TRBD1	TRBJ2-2	TGTGCCAGCAGCCAATCCAGGGGGAAAGGTGCGAACACCGGGGAGCTGTTTTTT	CASSQSRGKGANTGELFF
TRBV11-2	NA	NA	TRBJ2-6	TGTGCCAGCGGTAGTGGATACGGGTCTGACAGGCCTAGCTCTGGGGCCAACGTCCTGACTTTC	CASGSGYGSDRPSSGANVLTF
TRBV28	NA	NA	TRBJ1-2	TGTGCCAGCACAGGGAGACCAAACTATGGCTACACCTTC	CASTGRPNYGYTF
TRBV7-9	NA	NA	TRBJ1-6	TGTGCCAGCAGCTTCCTTCCTACAGGAAATTCACCCCTCCACTTT	CASSFLPTGNSPLHF
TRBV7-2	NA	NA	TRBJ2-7	TGTGCCAGCAGCTTAGTGGTGGCGGGACCCTCCTACGAGCAGTACTTC	CASSLVVAGPSYEQYF
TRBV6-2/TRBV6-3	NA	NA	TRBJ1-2	TGTGCCAGCACCGAGGTGGGACATGCTCCTGGCTACACCTTC	CASTEVGHAPGYTF
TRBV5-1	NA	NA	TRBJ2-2	TGCGCCAGCCTCACAAGGGGCGGGGAGCTGTTTTTT	CASLTRGGELFF